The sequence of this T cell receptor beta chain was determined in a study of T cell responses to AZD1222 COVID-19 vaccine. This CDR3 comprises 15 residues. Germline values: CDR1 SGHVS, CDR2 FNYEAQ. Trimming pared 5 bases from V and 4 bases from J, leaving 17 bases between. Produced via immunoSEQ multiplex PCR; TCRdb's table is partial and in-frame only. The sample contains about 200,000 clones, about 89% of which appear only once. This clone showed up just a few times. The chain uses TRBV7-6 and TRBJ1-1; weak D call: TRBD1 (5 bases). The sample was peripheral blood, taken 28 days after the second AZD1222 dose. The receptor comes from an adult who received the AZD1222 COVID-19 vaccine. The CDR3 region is CASSPGTGSGTEAFF. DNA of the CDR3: TGTGCCAGCAGCCCCGGAACAGGCTCGGGCACTGAAGCTTTCTTT.